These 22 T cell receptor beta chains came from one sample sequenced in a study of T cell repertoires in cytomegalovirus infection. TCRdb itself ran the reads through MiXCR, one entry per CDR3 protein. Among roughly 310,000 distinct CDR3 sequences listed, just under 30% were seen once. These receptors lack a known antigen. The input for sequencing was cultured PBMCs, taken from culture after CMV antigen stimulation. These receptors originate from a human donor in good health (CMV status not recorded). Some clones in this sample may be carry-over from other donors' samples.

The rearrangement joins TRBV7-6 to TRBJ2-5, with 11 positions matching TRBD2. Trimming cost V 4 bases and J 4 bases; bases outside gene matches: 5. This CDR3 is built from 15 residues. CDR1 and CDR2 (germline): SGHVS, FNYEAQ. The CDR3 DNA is TGTGCCAGCAGCTCGGGACTAGCGGAGGCAGAGACCCAGTACTTC. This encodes CASSSGLAEAETQYF.

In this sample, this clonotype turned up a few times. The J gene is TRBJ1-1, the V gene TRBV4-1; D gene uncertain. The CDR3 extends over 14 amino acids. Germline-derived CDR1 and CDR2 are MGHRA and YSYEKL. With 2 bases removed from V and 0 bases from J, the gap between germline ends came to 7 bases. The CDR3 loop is CASSQFRLNTEAFF. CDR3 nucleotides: TGCGCCAGCAGCCAATTCAGACTGAACACTGAAGCTTTCTTT.

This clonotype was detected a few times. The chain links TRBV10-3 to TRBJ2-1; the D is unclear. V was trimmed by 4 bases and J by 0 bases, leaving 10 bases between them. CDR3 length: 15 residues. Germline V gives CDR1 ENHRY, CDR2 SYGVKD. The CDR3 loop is CAISARLSSYNEQFF. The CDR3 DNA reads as TGTGCCATCAGTGCACGGTTAAGCTCCTACAATGAGCAGTTCTTC.

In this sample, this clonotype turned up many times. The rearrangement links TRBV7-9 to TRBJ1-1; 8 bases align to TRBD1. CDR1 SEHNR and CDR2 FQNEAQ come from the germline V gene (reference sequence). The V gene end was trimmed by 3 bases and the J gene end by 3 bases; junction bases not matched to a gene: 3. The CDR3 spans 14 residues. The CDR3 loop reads CASSLDRDHTEAFF. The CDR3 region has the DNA TGTGCCAGCAGCTTGGACAGGGACCACACTGAAGCTTTCTTT.

The CDR3 sequence: CASSFGFYNEQFF. CDR3 sequence (DNA): TGTGCCAGCAGTTTCGGGTTCTACAATGAGCAGTTCTTC. The chain couples TRBV27 to TRBJ2-1; D is unresolved. This CDR3 comprises 13 residues. Germline V gives CDR1 MNHEY, CDR2 SMNVEV (reference sequence). V lost 3 bases to trimming and J lost 3 bases, with 6 bases between them.

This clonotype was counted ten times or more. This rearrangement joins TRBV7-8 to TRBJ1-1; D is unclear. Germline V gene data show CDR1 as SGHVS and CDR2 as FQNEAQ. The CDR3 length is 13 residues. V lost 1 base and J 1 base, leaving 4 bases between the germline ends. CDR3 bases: TGTGCCAGCAGCTTAGGGGCGAACACTGAAGCTTTCTTT. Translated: CASSLGANTEAFF.

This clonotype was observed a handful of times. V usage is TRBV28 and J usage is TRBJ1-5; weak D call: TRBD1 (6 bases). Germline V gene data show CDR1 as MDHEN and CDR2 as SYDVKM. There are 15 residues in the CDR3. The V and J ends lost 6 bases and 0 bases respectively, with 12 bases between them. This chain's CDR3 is CASSRTEYSNQPQHF. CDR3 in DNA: TGTGCCAGCAGCCGGACAGAATATAGCAATCAGCCCCAGCATTTT.

This CDR3 is CSARGTDGYEQYF. CDR3 sequence (DNA): TGCAGTGCTAGAGGGACTGACGGTTACGAGCAGTACTTC. V and J are TRBV20-1 and TRBJ2-7; the D gene is possibly TRBD2 (5 bases). This CDR3 spans 13 amino acids. Germline assignment: CDR1 DFQATT and CDR2 SNEGSKA (reference sequence). With 1 base removed from V and 4 bases from J, the gap between germline ends came to 11 bases.

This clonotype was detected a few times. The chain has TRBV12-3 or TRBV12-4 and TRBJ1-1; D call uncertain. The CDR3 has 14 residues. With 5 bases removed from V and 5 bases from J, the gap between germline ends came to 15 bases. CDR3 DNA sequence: TGTGCCAGCAGTCTACAGCCGCCAGGAACTGAAGCTTTCTTT. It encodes CASSLQPPGTEAFF.

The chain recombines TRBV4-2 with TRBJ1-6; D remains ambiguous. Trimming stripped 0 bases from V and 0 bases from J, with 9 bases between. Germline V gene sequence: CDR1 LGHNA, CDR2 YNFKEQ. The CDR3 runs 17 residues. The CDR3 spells CASSQDLVSSYNSPLHF. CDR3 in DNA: TGTGCCAGCAGCCAAGACCTGGTCAGCTCCTATAATTCACCCCTCCACTTT.

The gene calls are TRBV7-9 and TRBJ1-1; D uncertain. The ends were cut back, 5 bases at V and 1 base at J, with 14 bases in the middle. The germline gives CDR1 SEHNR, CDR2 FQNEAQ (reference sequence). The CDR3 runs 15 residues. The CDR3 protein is CASSPRRNQNTEAFF. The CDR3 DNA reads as TGTGCCAGCAGCCCTCGTAGGAACCAGAACACTGAAGCTTTCTTT.

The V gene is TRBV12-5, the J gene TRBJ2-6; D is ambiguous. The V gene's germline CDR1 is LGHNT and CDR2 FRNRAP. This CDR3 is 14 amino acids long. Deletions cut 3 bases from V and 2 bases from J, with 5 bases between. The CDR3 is CASGFSAGANVLTF. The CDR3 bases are TGTGCTAGTGGTTTTTCCGCTGGGGCCAACGTCCTGACTTTC. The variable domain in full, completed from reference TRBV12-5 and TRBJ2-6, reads DARVTQTPRHKVTEMGQEVTMRCQPILGHNTVFWYRQTMMQGLELLAYFRNRAPLDDSGMPKDRFSAEMPDATLATLKIQPSEPRDSAVYFCASGFSAGANVLTFGAGSRLTVL.

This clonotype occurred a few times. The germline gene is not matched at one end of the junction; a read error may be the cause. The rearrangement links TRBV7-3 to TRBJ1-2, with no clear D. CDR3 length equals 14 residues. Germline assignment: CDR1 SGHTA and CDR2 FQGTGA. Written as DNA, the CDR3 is TGTGCCAGCAGCTTAACCGCCACACCCGGACCTGAGGACTTC. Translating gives CASSLTATPGPEDF.

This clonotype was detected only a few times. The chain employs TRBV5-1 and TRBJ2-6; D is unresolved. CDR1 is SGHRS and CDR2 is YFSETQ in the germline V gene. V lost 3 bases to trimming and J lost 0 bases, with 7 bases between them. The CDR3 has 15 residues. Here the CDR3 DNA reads TGCGCCAGCAGCTCCGAAAGCTCTGGGGCCAACGTCCTGACTTTC. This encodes CASSSESSGANVLTF. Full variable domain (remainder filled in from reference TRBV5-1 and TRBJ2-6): KAGVTQTPRYLIKTRGQQVTLSCSPISGHRSVSWYQQTPGQGLQFLFEYFSETQRNKGNFPGRFSGRQFSNSRSEMNVSTLELGDSALYLCASSSESSGANVLTFGAGSRLTVL.

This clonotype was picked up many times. CDR3 DNA: TGTGCCAGTACTACCACCGGGGCCAACGTCCTGACTTTC. It yields the protein CASTTTGANVLTF. The chain carries TRBV19 and TRBJ2-6; D is unclear. CDR3 length equals 13 residues. Germline assignment: CDR1 LNHDA and CDR2 SQIVND (reference sequence). V lost 7 bases, J lost 4 bases, and 8 bases lay in between.

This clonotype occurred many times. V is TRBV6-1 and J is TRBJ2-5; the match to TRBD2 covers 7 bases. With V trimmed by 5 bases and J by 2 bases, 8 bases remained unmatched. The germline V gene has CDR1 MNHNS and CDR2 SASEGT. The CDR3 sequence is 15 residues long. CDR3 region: CASSRNLAAQETQYF. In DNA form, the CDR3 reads TGTGCCAGCAGTCGAAACCTAGCGGCTCAAGAGACCCAGTACTTC.

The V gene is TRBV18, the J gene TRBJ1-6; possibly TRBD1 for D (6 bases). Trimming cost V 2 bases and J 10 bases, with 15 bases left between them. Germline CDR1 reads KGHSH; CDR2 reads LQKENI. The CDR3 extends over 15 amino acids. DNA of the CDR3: TGTGCCAGCTCACCATCCACAGAAAGGGGGTCACCCCTCCACTTT. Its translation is CASSPSTERGSPLHF.

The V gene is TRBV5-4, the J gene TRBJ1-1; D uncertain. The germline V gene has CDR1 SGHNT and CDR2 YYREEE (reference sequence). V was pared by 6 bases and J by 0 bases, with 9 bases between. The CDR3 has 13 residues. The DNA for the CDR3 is TGTGCCAGCAACACTCGCATGAACACTGAAGCTTTCTTT. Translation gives CASNTRMNTEAFF.

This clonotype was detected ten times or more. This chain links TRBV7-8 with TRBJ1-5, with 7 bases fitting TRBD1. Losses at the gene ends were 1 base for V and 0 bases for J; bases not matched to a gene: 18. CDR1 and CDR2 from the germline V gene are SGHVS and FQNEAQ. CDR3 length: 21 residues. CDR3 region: CASSLGPGRGIPLYSNQPQHF. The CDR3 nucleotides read TGTGCCAGCAGCTTAGGGCCGGGCAGGGGGATCCCACTCTATAGCAATCAGCCCCAGCATTTT.

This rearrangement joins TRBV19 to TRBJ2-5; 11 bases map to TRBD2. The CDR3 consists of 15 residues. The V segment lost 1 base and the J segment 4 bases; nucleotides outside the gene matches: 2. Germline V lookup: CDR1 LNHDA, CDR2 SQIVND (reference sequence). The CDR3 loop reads CASSIASGRSETQYF. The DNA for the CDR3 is TGTGCCAGTAGTATAGCTAGCGGGAGGTCAGAGACCCAGTACTTC.

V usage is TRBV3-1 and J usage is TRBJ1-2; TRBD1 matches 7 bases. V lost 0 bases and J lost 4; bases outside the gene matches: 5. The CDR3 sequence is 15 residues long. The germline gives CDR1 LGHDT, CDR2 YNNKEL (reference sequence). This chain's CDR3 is CASSQDPGGGYGYTF. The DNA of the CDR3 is TGTGCCAGCAGCCAAGATCCAGGGGGAGGCTATGGCTACACCTTC.

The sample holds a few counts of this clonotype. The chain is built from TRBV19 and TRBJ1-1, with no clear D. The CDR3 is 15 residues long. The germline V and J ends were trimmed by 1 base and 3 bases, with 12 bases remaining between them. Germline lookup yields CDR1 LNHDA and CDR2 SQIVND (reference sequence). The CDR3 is CASSIAEGWDTEAFF. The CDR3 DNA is TGTGCCAGTAGTATAGCTGAAGGTTGGGACACTGAAGCTTTCTTT.